Listed below are T cell receptor beta chains from one sample, sequenced in a study of T cell responses to AZD1222 COVID-19 vaccine. Data came from immunoSEQ multiplex PCR; TCRdb stores just in-frame clones and leaves some out. The sample lists some 120,000 clones, roughly 91% occurring once. This specimen was peripheral blood, taken on day 0 of MenACWY control vaccination. The receptors originated from an adult in good health. The conserved cysteine and the conserved F or W are not part of the CDR3 here. Clone size is given for some rows only: seen once, a few or many times, or a class if the clone is expanded.

j_call v_call clone_size cdr3_aa
TRBJ2-7 TRBV5-4 - ASSSGQGPYEQY
TRBJ1-1 TRBV5-4 - ASSLGGGGTEAF
TRBJ1-3 TRBV28 - ASSFTGTGNTIY
TRBJ1-5 TRBV2 - ASGDQENQPQH
TRBJ1-4 TRBV6-5 - ASSYSAGVAKLF
TRBJ2-6 TRBV5-6 - ASPIVVKGANVLT
TRBJ1-4 TRBV2 few ASSEGLIGKATNEKLF
TRBJ1-4 TRBV7-9 - ASSRDRGREKLF
TRBJ1-2 TRBV6-5 - ASRAASGAYGYT
TRBJ1-1 TRBV19 - ASERTSNTEAF
TRBJ1-2 TRBV19 - ASSIMPGNYGYT
TRBJ2-3 TRBV11-3 - ASSLVGASTDTQY
TRBJ1-1 TRBV10-3 - ATIRDRAGTEAF
TRBJ1-3 TRBV6-1 - ASSDGTRNTIY
TRBJ2-7 TRBV29-1 - SVRRDRGPYEQY
TRBJ2-7 TRBV6-5 - ASSRSSSGLGEQY
TRBJ2-1 TRBV6-5 - ASSYEGPPYNEQF
TRBJ1-2 TRBV5-6 - ASSPSYSYGYT
TRBJ2-3 TRBV29-1 - SAGASDTQY
TRBJ2-3 TRBV12-3/TRBV12-4 once ASSSPSADTQY
TRBJ1-2 TRBV6-5 few ASSPTGGAGYGYT
TRBJ2-7 TRBV5-1 - ASSLGQDYEQY
TRBJ1-6 TRBV5-1 - ASSRTGPVGSPLH
TRBJ2-3 TRBV10-3 - AIKGGGADTQY
TRBJ1-1 TRBV7-8 - ASSLFTENTEAF
TRBJ1-6 TRBV30 few AWSGDSPLH
TRBJ1-1 TRBV7-3 - ASSQQGGTEAF
TRBJ1-1 TRBV27 once ASSLRLWPPNTEAF
TRBJ2-1 TRBV18 - ASSPQRELDEQF
TRBJ2-3 TRBV24-1 - ATSDPTGHPDTQY
TRBJ2-1 TRBV7-3 - ASSGPGTSGRRINEQF
TRBJ2-6 TRBV6-5 - ASNRQGSGANVLT